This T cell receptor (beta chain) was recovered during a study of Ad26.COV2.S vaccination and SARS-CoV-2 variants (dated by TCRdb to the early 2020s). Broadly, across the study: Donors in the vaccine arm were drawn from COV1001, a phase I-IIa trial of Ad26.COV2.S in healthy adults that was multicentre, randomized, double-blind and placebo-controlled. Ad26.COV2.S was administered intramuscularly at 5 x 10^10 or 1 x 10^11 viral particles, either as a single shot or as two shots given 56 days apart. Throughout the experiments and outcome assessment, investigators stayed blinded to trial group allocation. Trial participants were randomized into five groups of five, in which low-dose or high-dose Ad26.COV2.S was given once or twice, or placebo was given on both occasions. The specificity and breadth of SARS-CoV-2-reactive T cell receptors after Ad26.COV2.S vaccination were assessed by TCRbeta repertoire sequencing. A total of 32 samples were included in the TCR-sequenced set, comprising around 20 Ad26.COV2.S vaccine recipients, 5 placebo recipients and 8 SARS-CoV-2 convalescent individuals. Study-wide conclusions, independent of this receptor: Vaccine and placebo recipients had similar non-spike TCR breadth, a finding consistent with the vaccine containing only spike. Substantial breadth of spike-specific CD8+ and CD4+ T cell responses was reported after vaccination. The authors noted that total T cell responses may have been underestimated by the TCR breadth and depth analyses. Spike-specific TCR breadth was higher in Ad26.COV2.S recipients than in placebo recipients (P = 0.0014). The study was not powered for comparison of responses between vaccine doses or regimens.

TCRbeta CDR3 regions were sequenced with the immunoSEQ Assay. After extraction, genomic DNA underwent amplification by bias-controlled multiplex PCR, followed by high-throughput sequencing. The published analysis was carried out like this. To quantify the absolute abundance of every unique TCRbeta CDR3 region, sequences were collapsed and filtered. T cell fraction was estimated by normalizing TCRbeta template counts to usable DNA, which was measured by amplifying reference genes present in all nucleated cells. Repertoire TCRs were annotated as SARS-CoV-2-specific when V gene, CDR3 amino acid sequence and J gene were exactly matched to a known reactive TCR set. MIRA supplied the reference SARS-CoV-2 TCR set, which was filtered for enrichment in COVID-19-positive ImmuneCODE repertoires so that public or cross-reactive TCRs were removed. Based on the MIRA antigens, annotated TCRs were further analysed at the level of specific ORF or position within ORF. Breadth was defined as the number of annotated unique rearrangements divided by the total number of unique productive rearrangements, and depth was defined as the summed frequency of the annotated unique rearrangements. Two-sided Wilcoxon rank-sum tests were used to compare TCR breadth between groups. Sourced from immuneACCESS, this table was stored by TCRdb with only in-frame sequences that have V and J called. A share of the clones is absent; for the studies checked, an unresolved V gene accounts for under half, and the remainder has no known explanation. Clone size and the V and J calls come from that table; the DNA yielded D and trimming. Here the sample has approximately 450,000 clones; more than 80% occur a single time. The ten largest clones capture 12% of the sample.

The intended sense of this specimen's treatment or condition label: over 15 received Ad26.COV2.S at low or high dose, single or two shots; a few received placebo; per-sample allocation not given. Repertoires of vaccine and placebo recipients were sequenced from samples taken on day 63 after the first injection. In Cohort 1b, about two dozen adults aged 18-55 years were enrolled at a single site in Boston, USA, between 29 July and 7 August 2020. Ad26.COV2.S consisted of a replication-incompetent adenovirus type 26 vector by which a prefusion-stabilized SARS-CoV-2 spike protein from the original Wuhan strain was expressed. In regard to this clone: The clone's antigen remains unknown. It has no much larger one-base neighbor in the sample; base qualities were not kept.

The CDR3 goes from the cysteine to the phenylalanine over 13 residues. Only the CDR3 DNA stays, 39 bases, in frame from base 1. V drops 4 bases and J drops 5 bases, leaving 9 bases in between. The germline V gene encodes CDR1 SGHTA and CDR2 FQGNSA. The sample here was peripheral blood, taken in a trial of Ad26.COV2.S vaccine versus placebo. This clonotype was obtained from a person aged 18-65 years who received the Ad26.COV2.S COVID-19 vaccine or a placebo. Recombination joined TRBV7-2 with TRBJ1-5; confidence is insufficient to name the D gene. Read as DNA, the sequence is TGTGCCAGCAGCTCCCAGGAGGATCAGCCCCAGCATTTT. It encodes CASSSQEDQPQHF.